This T cell receptor (beta chain) comes out of a study of blood T cell repertoires in COVID-19. Study-wide context: Sources were T cells, B-cell-depleted T cells, or PBMCs; the material itself was cDNA or gDNA.

Per the germline V gene, CDR1 is LGHNA and CDR2 is YSLEER. The CDR3 covers 16 residues. Trimming cost V 4 bases and J 2 bases; bases outside gene matches: 7. Per the study methods: Reference gene primer amplification gave estimated nucleated cell counts. Produced via immunoSEQ multiplex PCR; TCRdb's table is partial and in-frame only. The V and J calls and clone size come from that table; D and trimming were worked out from the DNA. The sample includes roughly 130,000 clones, over 75% of them seen just once. This clone was seen just once. The sample taken for sequencing was peripheral blood. The chain is built from TRBV4-3 and TRBJ2-7; 11 nucleotides match TRBD2. The sequence was obtained from a man aged 40-50 years with active or convalescent COVID-19. The CDR3 reads CASSRASGGPTYEQYF. CDR3 bases: TGCGCCAGCAGCCGCGCTAGCGGGGGGCCTACCTACGAGCAGTACTTC.